These 5 T cell receptor beta chains originate from one sample sequenced in a study of OX40 agonist ivuxolimab in advanced cancers. The repertoire was sequenced with immunoSEQ multiplex PCR; TCRdb's copy has only in-frame clones and lacks some. The sample consists of about 52,000 clones, 85% to 90% of them appearing once. The sample consisted of CD4+ or CD8+ T cells sorted from blood, taken in a trial of the OX40 agonist ivuxolimab. These receptors were taken from an adult with an advanced solid tumor such as melanoma, head and neck, liver or kidney cancer.

The chain is built from TRBV18 and TRBJ1-1; D perhaps matches TRBD1 (5 bases). This CDR3 contains 14 residues. Germline V gene data show CDR1 as KGHSH and CDR2 as LQKENI. V lost 2 bases and J 2 bases, leaving 9 bases between the germline ends. The CDR3 spells CASSPNQGNTEAFF. The CDR3 coding sequence is TGTGCCAGCTCACCAAACCAGGGAAACACTGAAGCTTTCTTT.

This chain joins TRBV9 and TRBJ2-1; TRBD2 matches 10 bases. The CDR3 length is 16 residues. CDR1 and CDR2 (germline): SGDLS, YYNGEE. Trimming cost V 4 bases and J 4 bases; bases outside gene matches: 8. This CDR3 reads CASSSPSGGGYNEQFF. The CDR3 DNA reads as TGTGCCAGCAGCTCCCCTAGCGGGGGAGGTTACAATGAGCAGTTCTTC.

About this clone itself: The sample carries other DNA sequences with the same CDR3. The CDR3 nucleotides read TGTGCCAGCAGCTTGAGGGCAGGCCAAGAGACCCAGTACTTC. It encodes CASSLRAGQETQYF. The chain carries TRBV5-4 and TRBJ2-5, with D unresolved. Germline V gene sequence: CDR1 SGHNT, CDR2 YYREEE (reference sequence). This CDR3 has 14 residues. V lost 1 base, J lost 1 base, and 8 bases lay in between.

The rearrangement uses TRBV5-1 and TRBJ1-4, with TRBD1 matching over 8 bases. The CDR3 sequence is 14 residues long. The V and J ends lost 4 bases and 8 bases, in that order; junction bases with no gene match: 7. The V gene's germline CDR1 is SGHRS and CDR2 YFSETQ. In nucleotides, the CDR3 is TGCGCCAGCAGCACGACAGGGGATGCGGAAAAACTGTTTTTT. This translates into CASSTTGDAEKLFF.

The chain has TRBV2 and TRBJ1-1; D unclear. V lost 3 bases to trimming and J lost 3 bases, with 11 bases between them. CDR3 length equals 14 residues. Germline V CDR1 and CDR2: SNHLY, FYNNEI. The CDR3 loop reads CASSDWVSDTEAFF. The DNA of the CDR3 is TGTGCCAGCAGTGACTGGGTCTCCGACACTGAAGCTTTCTTT.